Shown below are 10 T cell receptor beta chains from a single sample sequenced in a study of control samples from healthy donors and cancer patients. Some clones are missing from TCRdb's copy, which holds only in-frame ones; the method was immunoSEQ multiplex PCR. The profile shows 100,000 or so clones, roughly 90% of them singletons. Sequencing used blood. The receptors were sampled from a woman aged 25 to 39 in good health.

The J gene is TRBJ1-1, the V gene TRBV5-1, with D tentatively TRBD1 (6 bases). The CDR3 covers 17 residues. In germline, CDR1 is SGHRS, CDR2 YFSETQ. V lost 3 bases and J lost 0, with 18 bases in between. The CDR3 is CASSSTQGWIMNTEAFF. In DNA form, the CDR3 reads TGCGCCAGCAGCTCTACACAGGGATGGATTATGAACACTGAAGCTTTCTTT.

The V and J genes are TRBV29-1 and TRBJ1-5; D remains ambiguous. Germline values: CDR1 SQVTM, CDR2 ANQGSEA. Trimming shortened V by 4 bases and J by 6 bases, and 13 bases separated the two germline ends. The CDR3 length is 13 residues. The CDR3 loop is CSVVDRSGQPQHF. The CDR3 DNA reads TGCAGCGTTGTAGATAGGTCTGGTCAGCCCCAGCATTTT. Filled out from reference TRBV29-1 and TRBJ1-5, the complete variable domain reads SAVISQKPSRDICQRGTSLTIQCQVDSQVTMMFWYRQQPGQSLTLIATANQGSEATYESGFVIDKFPISRPNLTFSTLTVSNMSPEDSSIYLCSVVDRSGQPQHFGDGTRLSIL.

The chain carries TRBV3-1 (or the pseudogene TRBV3-2) and TRBJ2-3; 11 bases map to TRBD1. CDR1 is LGHDT, CDR2 YNNKEL, per germline (reference sequence). V shed 5 bases, J shed 4 bases, and the junction held 5 bases outside the gene matches. The CDR3 has 15 residues. CDR3: CASSRGTGGPDTQYF. The DNA for the CDR3 is TGTGCCAGCAGCAGAGGGACAGGGGGACCAGATACGCAGTATTTT.

The CDR3: CASSQAIQEKLFF. The CDR3 DNA follows: TGCGCCAGCAGCCAAGCCATCCAAGAAAAACTGTTTTTT. V is TRBV4-1 and J is TRBJ1-4, with D uncertain. CDR3 length: 13 amino acids. CDR1 is MGHRA, CDR2 YSYEKL, per germline. The V and J ends lost 1 base and 8 bases respectively, with 8 bases between them.

V usage is TRBV29-1 and J usage is TRBJ2-7; 13 bases fit TRBD2. The CDR3 is 13 amino acids. Germline-derived CDR1 and CDR2 are SQVTM and ANQGSEA. V trimming: 6 bases; J trimming: 4 bases; junction bases outside the gene matches: 3. The CDR3 reads CSVQTSGGYEQYF. The CDR3 nucleotides read TGCAGCGTCCAGACTAGCGGGGGGTACGAGCAGTACTTC.

This clone was seen only once. This chain links TRBV6-5 with TRBJ1-4, with no clear D. The CDR3 consists of 13 residues. Trimming removed 6 bases at V and 8 bases at J, with 13 bases between. Germline V gene sequence: CDR1 MNHEY, CDR2 SVGAGI. The DNA of the CDR3 is TGTGCCAGCAGAGGACCCGCGGAGGAAAAACTGTTTTTT. Translated: CASRGPAEEKLFF.

The chain uses TRBV18 and TRBJ1-2; D remains unclear. V was shortened by 0 bases and J by 7 bases, with 9 bases between the two germline ends. Germline V gene sequence: CDR1 KGHSH, CDR2 LQKENI. This CDR3 comprises 13 residues. The CDR3: CASSPPGPPGYTF. The CDR3 DNA reads TGTGCCAGCTCACCACCCGGACCCCCTGGCTACACCTTC.

The gene calls are TRBV7-8 and TRBJ1-4; perhaps TRBD1 as D (5 bases). Per the germline V gene, CDR1 is SGHVS and CDR2 is FQNEAQ. This CDR3 region has 14 residues. V dropped 5 bases and J dropped 7 bases, with 14 bases sitting between them. CDR3 in DNA: TGTGCCAGCAGCCCGAGGGGTAATGGTGAAAAACTGTTTTTT. Translating gives CASSPRGNGEKLFF.

The chain is built from TRBV7-8 and TRBJ2-1, with TRBD1 matching over 8 bases. Losses at the gene ends were 1 base for V and 13 bases for J; bases not matched to a gene: 12. The CDR3 is made up of 15 amino acids. Germline-derived CDR1 and CDR2 are SGHVS and FQNEAQ. DNA for the CDR3: TGTGCCAGCAGCTTAGTTGGAGGGATACAGGGGGGACAGTTCTTC. Amino acid sequence: CASSLVGGIQGGQFF.

The chain has TRBV4-1 and TRBJ1-2, with D possibly matching TRBD1 (6 bases). Germline lookup yields CDR1 MGHRA and CDR2 YSYEKL. CDR3 length: 16 residues. V was cut by 2 bases and J by 6 bases, with 19 bases left in between. CDR3 nucleotide sequence: TGCGCCAGCAGCCAACCTGACAGGCCCGGGGGAAATGGCTACACCTTC. It yields the protein CASSQPDRPGGNGYTF.